This T cell receptor (beta chain) appears in the sequencing data of a study of CD8 T cells in ankylosing spondylitis. Study-wide findings and caveats: Apparently characteristic of ankylosing spondylitis blood was a TCR beta motif (eight highly homologous variants). Matched ankylosing spondylitis synovial fluid reportedly showed significant enrichment of disease-linked clones. Disease-linked clones displayed a CD8+ phenotype and appeared relatively rarely in peripheral blood.

Using quantitative 5'-RACE with molecular barcodes, the authors made TCR beta libraries. Each CDR3 protein is one row after TCRdb ran MiXCR on the 5' RACE reads. This sample has around 440,000 distinct CDR3 sequences, with roughly 17% found just once. Of note for this clonotype: Its antigen is not known.

The V end was cut by 3 bases, the J end by 1 base, with 7 bases between. The CDR3 totals 13 residues. The specimen sequenced was blood, either unsorted or a sorted T cell fraction (not recorded which). This TCR was recovered from a male donor with ankylosing spondylitis. The rearrangement links TRBV12-3 or TRBV12-4 to TRBJ2-7; D perhaps matches TRBD2 (5 bases). As DNA, the CDR3 is TGTGCCAGCAGTTTGGACTGGTCCTACGAGCAGTACTTC. This codes for CASSLDWSYEQYF.